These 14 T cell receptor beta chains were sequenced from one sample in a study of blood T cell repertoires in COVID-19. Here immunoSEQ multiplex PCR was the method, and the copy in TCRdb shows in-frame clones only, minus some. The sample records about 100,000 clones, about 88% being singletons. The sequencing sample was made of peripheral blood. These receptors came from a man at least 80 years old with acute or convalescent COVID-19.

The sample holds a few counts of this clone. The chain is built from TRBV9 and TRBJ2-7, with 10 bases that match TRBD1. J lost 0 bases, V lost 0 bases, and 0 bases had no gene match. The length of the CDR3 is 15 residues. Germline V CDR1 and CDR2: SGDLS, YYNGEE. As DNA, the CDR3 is TGTGCCAGCAGCGTAGGGACAGGGGGCTCCTACGAGCAGTACTTC. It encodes CASSVGTGGSYEQYF.

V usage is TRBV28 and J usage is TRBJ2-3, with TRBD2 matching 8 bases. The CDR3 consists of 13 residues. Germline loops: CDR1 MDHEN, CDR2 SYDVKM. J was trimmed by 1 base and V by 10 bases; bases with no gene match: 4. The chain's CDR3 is CAINGGGTDTQYF. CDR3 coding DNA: TGTGCCATCAACGGGGGGGGCACAGATACGCAGTATTTT.

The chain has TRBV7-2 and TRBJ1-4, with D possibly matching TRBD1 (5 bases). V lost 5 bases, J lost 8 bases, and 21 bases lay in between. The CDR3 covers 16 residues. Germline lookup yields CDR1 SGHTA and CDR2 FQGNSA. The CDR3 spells CASSQGSRALQEKLFF. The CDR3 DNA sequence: TGTGCCAGCAGCCAGGGATCAAGAGCGTTGCAGGAAAAACTGTTTTTT. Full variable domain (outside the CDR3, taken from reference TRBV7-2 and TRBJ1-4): GAGVSQSPSNKVTEKGKDVELRCDPISGHTALYWYRQSLGQGLEFLIYFQGNSAPDKSGLPSDRFSAERTGGSVSTLTIQRTQQEDSAVYLCASSQGSRALQEKLFFGSGTQLSVL.

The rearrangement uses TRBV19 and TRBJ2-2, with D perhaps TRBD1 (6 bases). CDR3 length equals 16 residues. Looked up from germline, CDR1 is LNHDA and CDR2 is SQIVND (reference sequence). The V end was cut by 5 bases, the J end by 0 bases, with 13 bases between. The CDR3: CASSVAGTTNTGELFF. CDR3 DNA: TGTGCCAGTAGTGTCGCCGGGACAACGAACACCGGGGAGCTGTTTTTT.

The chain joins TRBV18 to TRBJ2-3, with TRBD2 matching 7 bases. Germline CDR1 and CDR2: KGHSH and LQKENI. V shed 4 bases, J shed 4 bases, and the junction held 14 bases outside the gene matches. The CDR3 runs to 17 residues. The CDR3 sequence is CASSRAGTAGAPDTQYF. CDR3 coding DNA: TGTGCCAGCTCACGGGCAGGGACGGCGGGAGCCCCAGATACGCAGTATTTT.

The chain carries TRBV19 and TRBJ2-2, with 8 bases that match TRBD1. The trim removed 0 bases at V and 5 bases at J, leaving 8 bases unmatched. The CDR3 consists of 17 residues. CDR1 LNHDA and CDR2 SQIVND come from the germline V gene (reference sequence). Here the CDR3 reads CASSIDLGTGGTGELFF. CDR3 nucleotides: TGTGCCAGTAGTATAGATCTGGGGACAGGCGGGACCGGGGAGCTGTTTTTT.

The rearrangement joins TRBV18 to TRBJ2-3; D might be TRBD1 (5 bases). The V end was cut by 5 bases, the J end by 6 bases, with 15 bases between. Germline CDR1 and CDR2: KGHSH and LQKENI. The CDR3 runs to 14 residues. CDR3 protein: CASSADSRWDTQYF. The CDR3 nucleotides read TGTGCCAGCTCAGCCGACAGTAGGTGGGATACGCAGTATTTT.

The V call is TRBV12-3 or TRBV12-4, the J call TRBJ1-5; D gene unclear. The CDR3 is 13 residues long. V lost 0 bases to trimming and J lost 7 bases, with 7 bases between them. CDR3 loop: CASSLAQAQPQHF. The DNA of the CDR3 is TGTGCCAGCAGTTTAGCGCAGGCACAGCCCCAGCATTTT.

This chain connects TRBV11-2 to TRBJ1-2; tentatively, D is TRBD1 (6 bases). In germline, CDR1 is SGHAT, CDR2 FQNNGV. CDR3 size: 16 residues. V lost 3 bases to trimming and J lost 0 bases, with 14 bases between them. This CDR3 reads CASSLNPGVSNYGYTF. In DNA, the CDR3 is TGTGCCAGCAGCTTGAATCCAGGGGTCTCTAACTATGGCTACACCTTC.

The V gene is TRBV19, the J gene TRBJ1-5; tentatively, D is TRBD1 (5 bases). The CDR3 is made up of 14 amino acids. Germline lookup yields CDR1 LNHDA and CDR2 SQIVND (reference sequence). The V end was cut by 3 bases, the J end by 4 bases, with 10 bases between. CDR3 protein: CASSMQGPNQPQHF. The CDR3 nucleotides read TGTGCCAGTAGTATGCAGGGTCCGAATCAGCCCCAGCATTTT. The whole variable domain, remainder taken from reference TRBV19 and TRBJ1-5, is DGGITQSPKYLFRKEGQNVTLSCEQNLNHDAMYWYRQDPGQGLRLIYYSQIVNDFQKGDIAEGYSVSREKKESFPLTVTSAQKNPTAFYLCASSMQGPNQPQHFGDGTRLSIL.

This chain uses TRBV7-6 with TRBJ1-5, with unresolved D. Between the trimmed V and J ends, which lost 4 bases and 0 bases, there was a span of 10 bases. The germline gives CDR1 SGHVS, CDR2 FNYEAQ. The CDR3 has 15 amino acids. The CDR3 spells CASSCHGYSNQPQHF. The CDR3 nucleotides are TGTGCCAGCAGCTGCCACGGGTATAGCAATCAGCCCCAGCATTTT.

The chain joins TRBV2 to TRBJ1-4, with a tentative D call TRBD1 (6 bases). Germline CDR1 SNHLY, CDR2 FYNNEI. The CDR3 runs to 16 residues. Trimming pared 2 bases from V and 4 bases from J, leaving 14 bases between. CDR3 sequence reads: CASSERRGPSNEKLFF. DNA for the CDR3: TGTGCCAGCAGTGAAAGGCGGGGGCCTAGTAATGAAAAACTGTTTTTT. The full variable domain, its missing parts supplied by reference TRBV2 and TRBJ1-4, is EPEVTQTPSHQVTQMGQEVILRCVPISNHLYFYWYRQILGQKVEFLVSFYNNEISEKSEIFDDQFSVERPDGSNFTLKIRSTKLEDSAMYFCASSERRGPSNEKLFFGSGTQLSVL.

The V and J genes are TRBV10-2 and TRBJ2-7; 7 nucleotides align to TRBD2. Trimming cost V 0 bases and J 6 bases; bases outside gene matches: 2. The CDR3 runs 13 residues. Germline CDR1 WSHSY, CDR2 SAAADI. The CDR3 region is CASSESKRGEQYF. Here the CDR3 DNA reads TGCGCCAGCAGTGAGTCCAAGCGGGGCGAGCAGTACTTC.

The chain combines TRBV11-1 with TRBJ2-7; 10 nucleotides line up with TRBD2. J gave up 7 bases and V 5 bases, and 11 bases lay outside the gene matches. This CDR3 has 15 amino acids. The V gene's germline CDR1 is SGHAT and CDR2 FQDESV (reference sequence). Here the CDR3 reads CASSRGASGSWEQYF. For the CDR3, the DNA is TGTGCCAGCAGCAGAGGGGCTAGCGGGAGCTGGGAGCAGTACTTC.